The 32 T cell receptor beta chains reported below all come from one sample, sequenced in a study of PD-1 blockade in classical Hodgkin lymphoma. The time point is: cycle 4 day 1 (C4D1), after 6 weeks of nivolumab. Exposure to brentuximab vedotin varied, and each patient had relapsed following autologous stem cell transplantation. Data came from immunoSEQ multiplex PCR; TCRdb stores just in-frame clones and leaves some out. The sample includes tens of thousands of clones, 80% seen only once; the top ten take under 20%. Here the sequenced sample was peripheral blood mononuclear cells (PBMCs), taken before the fourth cycle of nivolumab. These receptors all stem from a human donor with classical Hodgkin lymphoma.

This clone turned up a few times. V usage is TRBV5-1 and J usage is TRBJ1-4; TRBD1 matches at 8 bases. Germline values: CDR1 SGHRS, CDR2 YFSETQ. V shed 1 base and J 8 bases; nucleotides not matched to a gene: 7. CDR3 size: 15 residues. This CDR3 reads CASSLYQGAEEKLFF. The CDR3 DNA is TGCGCCAGCAGCTTGTATCAGGGGGCAGAGGAAAAACTGTTTTTT.

Only one count was recorded for this clone. V is TRBV7-9 and J is TRBJ2-1; a weak D match, TRBD2 (5 bases). V shed 1 base and J shed 9 bases, with 7 bases lying between them. Looked up from germline, CDR1 is SEHNR and CDR2 is FQNEAQ (reference sequence). The CDR3 is made up of 12 amino acids. CDR3 sequence: CASSLGEGEQFF. The CDR3 DNA follows: TGTGCCAGCAGCTTAGGAGAGGGTGAGCAGTTCTTC.

The chain recombines TRBV19 with TRBJ2-6; 8 bases line up with TRBD2. The CDR3 totals 17 residues. The germline V gene encodes CDR1 LNHDA and CDR2 SQIVND (reference sequence). The ends lost 3 bases at V and 7 bases at J; junction bases unmatched: 11. The DNA of the CDR3 is TGTGCCAGTAGTATCATCGGGAGGGGGTCGAGAGCCAACGTCCTGACTTTC. It is translated as CASSIIGRGSRANVLTF.

This clone was detected only a few times. The chain employs TRBV29-1 and TRBJ1-1; tentative D call: TRBD1 (5 bases). Germline CDR1 and CDR2: SQVTM and ANQGSEA. Trimming cost V 7 bases and J 0 bases, with 12 bases left between them. The CDR3 is 13 residues long. The CDR3 region is CSARGRMNTEAFF. The CDR3 DNA follows: TGCAGCGCTAGGGGACGGATGAACACTGAAGCTTTCTTT.

The chain couples TRBV18 to TRBJ2-7; 7 nucleotides align to TRBD1. Germline CDR1 and CDR2: KGHSH and LQKENI. The CDR3 contains 13 residues. The trim removed 9 bases at V and 4 bases at J, leaving 9 bases unmatched. The CDR3, as DNA: TGTGCCAGTAGGGACAGAAGTATATACGAGCAGTACTTC. It specifies CASRDRSIYEQYF.

The V call is TRBV28, the J call TRBJ2-2; 11 nucleotides agree with TRBD2. Germline-derived CDR1 and CDR2 are MDHEN and SYDVKM. V dropped 5 bases and J dropped 5; count of bases not matched to a gene: 4. This CDR3 has 15 residues. CDR3 sequence reads: CASSLAGGETGELFF. DNA for the CDR3: TGTGCCAGCAGTCTAGCGGGGGGCGAGACCGGGGAGCTGTTTTTT.

This chain joins TRBV7-9 and TRBJ2-2; 10 nucleotides agree with TRBD2. Per the germline V gene, CDR1 is SEHNR and CDR2 is FQNEAQ (reference sequence). The CDR3 is 15 residues long. The V and J ends lost 10 bases and 4 bases, in that order; junction bases with no gene match: 9. CDR3 sequence (DNA): TGTGCCACACTAGCGGGGACTACTATCACCGGGGAGCTGTTTTTT. Amino acid sequence: CATLAGTTITGELFF.

The sample holds one count of this clone. The gene calls are TRBV19 and TRBJ1-2, with TRBD1 as a possible D gene (6 bases). Looked up from germline, CDR1 is LNHDA and CDR2 is SQIVND (reference sequence). This CDR3 has 14 residues. V shed 4 bases and J shed 5 bases, with 14 bases lying between them. The CDR3 protein is CASSTVTGSYGYTF. The CDR3 nucleotides are TGTGCCAGTAGTACGGTTACAGGGTCATATGGCTACACCTTC.

The chain has TRBV6-6 and TRBJ1-6; D gene unclear. CDR3 length: 14 residues. V lost 6 bases and J 7 bases, leaving 13 bases between the germline ends. CDR1 MNHNY and CDR2 SVGAGI come from the germline V gene (reference sequence). The CDR3 DNA is TGTGCCAGCAGCGTGGGCCCAGGAAATTCACCCCTCCACTTT. Residues: CASSVGPGNSPLHF.

The V gene is TRBV5-1, the J gene TRBJ2-3; 14 bases map to TRBD2. V trimming: 0 bases; J trimming: 6 bases; junction bases outside the gene matches: 3. Looked up from germline, CDR1 is SGHRS and CDR2 is YFSETQ. This CDR3 contains 16 residues. CDR3 sequence reads: CASSLVGTSGSDTQYF. CDR3 DNA: TGCGCCAGCAGCTTGGTCGGGACTAGCGGGAGTGATACGCAGTATTTT.

J is TRBJ2-7 and V is TRBV19; perhaps D is TRBD1 or TRBD2 (5 bases each). CDR1 and CDR2 (germline): LNHDA, SQIVND (reference sequence). The V end was cut by 5 bases, the J end by 2 bases, with 16 bases between. This CDR3 is built from 15 residues. The CDR3 loop reads CASSAIRDGAYEQYF. DNA of the CDR3: TGTGCCAGTAGTGCTATCCGGGACGGTGCCTACGAGCAGTACTTC.

This chain links TRBV7-8 with TRBJ1-1; a weak D match, TRBD1 (6 bases). The CDR3 is 15 residues long. V was pared by 1 base and J by 5 bases, with 14 bases between. Looked up from germline, CDR1 is SGHVS and CDR2 is FQNEAQ. The CDR3 DNA follows: TGTGCCAGCAGCTTAGACGAAAGGGGGAGTACTGAAGCTTTCTTT. Its translation: CASSLDERGSTEAFF.

The chain recombines TRBV4-3 with TRBJ2-1, with 8 bases aligning to TRBD2. This CDR3 region has 15 residues. Germline V gene data show CDR1 as LGHNA and CDR2 as YSLEER. The V gene end was trimmed by 4 bases and the J gene end by 0 bases; junction bases not matched to a gene: 2. The CDR3 nucleotides read TGCGCCAGCAGCCTCCGGGGGGGCTCCTACAATGAGCAGTTCTTC. It encodes CASSLRGGSYNEQFF.

This chain joins TRBV7-2 and TRBJ1-1; D might be TRBD1 (5 bases). The CDR3 runs 17 residues. Trimming pared 0 bases from V and 0 bases from J, leaving 14 bases between. Germline V gives CDR1 SGHTA, CDR2 FQGNSA. CDR3: CASSLAGGDRMNTEAFF. DNA of the CDR3: TGTGCCAGCAGCTTAGCGGGCGGGGACCGAATGAACACTGAAGCTTTCTTT.

The J gene is TRBJ2-7, the V gene TRBV6-5; 7 nucleotides agree with TRBD2. The length of the CDR3 is 15 residues. V shed 4 bases and J 1 base; nucleotides not matched to a gene: 7. Germline V gene lookup returns CDR1 MNHEY and CDR2 SVGAGI. The CDR3 DNA sequence: TGTGCCAGCAGTTCCCCCCCTAGCGGATCCTACGAGCAGTACTTC. This sequence encodes CASSSPPSGSYEQYF.

The chain couples TRBV13 to TRBJ2-3; 8 bases match TRBD1. Germline CDR1 and CDR2: PRHDT and FYEKMQ (reference sequence). Germline trimming cut 6 bases from V and 1 base from J; bases unmatched to any gene: 9. The CDR3 covers 16 residues. The CDR3 bases are TGTGCCAGCAGTCCCGGACAGGGATTTGGCACAGATACGCAGTATTTT. Protein sequence: CASSPGQGFGTDTQYF.

The gene calls are TRBV5-1 and TRBJ1-3; no clear D gene. The CDR3 spans 16 residues. Germline CDR1 reads SGHRS; CDR2 reads YFSETQ. V was trimmed by 4 bases and J by 0 bases, leaving 14 bases between them. Written as DNA, the CDR3 is TGCGCCAGCAGCCTACGGACTGGGATCTCTGGAAACACCATATATTTT. Translated, it gives CASSLRTGISGNTIYF.

This clone was counted a single time. The chain uses TRBV7-3 and TRBJ1-6; 8 positions agree with TRBD1. The germline gives CDR1 SGHTA, CDR2 FQGTGA. CDR3 length: 13 amino acids. V lost 5 bases, J lost 7 bases, and 1 base stayed unmatched. Here the CDR3 reads CASSRTGNSPLHF. The DNA of the CDR3 is TGTGCCAGCAGCCGGACAGGGAATTCACCCCTCCACTTT.

The chain uses TRBV12-5 and TRBJ2-5; D is uncertain. The germline CDR1 and CDR2 sequences are LGHNT and FRNRAP. The CDR3 covers 16 residues. V was clipped by 2 bases and J by 1 base, with 14 bases between them. CDR3 in DNA: TGTGCTAGTGGTTTGTCAGTGGGTGGCTTCCAAGAGACCCAGTACTTC. Its protein product is CASGLSVGGFQETQYF.

This clone was counted a few times. The chain carries TRBV10-3 and TRBJ2-1; 13 nucleotides align to TRBD2. This CDR3 has 16 amino acids. With 6 bases clipped from V and 2 bases from J, the junction kept 4 bases outside the gene matches. The germline gives CDR1 ENHRY, CDR2 SYGVKD. The CDR3 sequence: CAISMGTSGAYNEQFF. The CDR3 coding sequence is TGTGCCATCAGCATGGGGACTAGCGGGGCCTACAATGAGCAGTTCTTC.

There are a few counts of this clone. The rearrangement joins TRBV7-3 to TRBJ2-5; TRBD2 is a possible D gene (5 bases). The CDR3 has 15 amino acids. CDR1 SGHTA and CDR2 FQGTGA come from the germline V gene. The V gene lost 5 bases and the J gene lost 5 bases, with 18 bases spanning the gap. For the CDR3, the DNA is TGTGCCAGCAGCCTAGGCGGGTCCGGTAGGGAGACCCAGTACTTC. Translating gives CASSLGGSGRETQYF.

The chain employs TRBV2 and TRBJ2-3; a weak D match, TRBD1 (6 bases). CDR3 length: 16 residues. Between the trimmed V and J ends, which lost 2 bases and 1 base, there was a span of 13 bases. CDR1 SNHLY and CDR2 FYNNEI come from the germline V gene. CDR3 nucleotides: TGTGCCAGCAGTGAACAGAGCAGGGGTGGCACAGATACGCAGTATTTT. It codes for CASSEQSRGGTDTQYF.

The chain employs TRBV19 and TRBJ2-7; no clear D. This CDR3 region has 14 residues. V was trimmed by 4 bases and J by 1 base, leaving 11 bases between them. The germline gives CDR1 LNHDA, CDR2 SQIVND (reference sequence). The CDR3 sequence: CASSRQAFSYEQYF. For the CDR3, the DNA is TGTGCCAGTAGTAGGCAGGCCTTTTCCTACGAGCAGTACTTC.

The CDR3 here is CASSRSLGLAGAETQYF. DNA for the CDR3: TGTGCCAGCAGCCGATCCCTGGGTTTAGCGGGAGCAGAGACCCAGTACTTC. This rearrangement joins TRBV5-4 to TRBJ2-5, with 9 bases lining up with TRBD2. CDR1 is SGHNT and CDR2 is YYREEE in the germline V gene (reference sequence). The CDR3 extends over 17 amino acids. The junction had 14 bases not matched to a gene; V was cut back by 4 bases and J by 4 bases.

The chain links TRBV11-1 to TRBJ1-2, with 8 bases matching TRBD1. Germline trimming cut 5 bases from V and 5 bases from J; bases unmatched to any gene: 22. The CDR3 runs to 19 residues. From germline, CDR1 is SGHAT and CDR2 FQDESV (reference sequence). Written as DNA, the CDR3 is TGTGCCAGCAGCCATGAAGCCGGGACAGGCTTTGGGCCTCCTTATGGCTACACCTTC. It specifies CASSHEAGTGFGPPYGYTF.

This clone is a singleton in its sample. The genes are TRBV7-2 and TRBJ2-7; TRBD2 matches at 7 bases. V lost 1 base, J lost 4 bases, and 1 base stayed unmatched. The CDR3 length is 13 residues. CDR1 is SGHTA and CDR2 is FQGNSA in the germline V gene. The CDR3 loop is CASSLGGGYEQYF. CDR3 DNA: TGTGCCAGCAGCTTAGGGGGGGGTTACGAGCAGTACTTC.

The CDR3 region is CAWKRFTDTQYF. Written as DNA, the CDR3 is TGTGCCTGGAAACGATTCACAGATACGCAGTATTTT. The chain couples TRBV30 to TRBJ2-3; D gene ambiguous. Trimming pared 4 bases from V and 2 bases from J, leaving 7 bases between. Germline loops: CDR1 GTSNPN, CDR2 SVGIG (reference sequence). CDR3 length equals 12 residues.

The chain uses TRBV2 and TRBJ2-3; D is unclear. Per germline, CDR1 SNHLY and CDR2 FYNNEI. The germline V and J ends were trimmed by 2 bases and 14 bases, with 11 bases remaining between them. CDR3 length: 11 residues. CDR3 coding DNA: TGTGCCAGCAGTGAAACGTGGGATGCGTATTTT. Protein: CASSETWDAYF.

The J gene is TRBJ2-1, the V gene TRBV2, with 7 nucleotides matching TRBD2. Per germline, CDR1 SNHLY and CDR2 FYNNEI. The CDR3 totals 15 residues. V gave up 3 bases and J gave up 4 bases; unmatched junction bases: 6. CDR3: CASSEGGGGYNEQFF. The CDR3 DNA is TGTGCCAGCAGTGAGGGCGGGGGAGGTTACAATGAGCAGTTCTTC.

The genes are TRBV11-2 and TRBJ1-4; D not resolved. From germline, CDR1 is SGHAT and CDR2 FQNNGV. Trimming took 5 bases from V and 0 from J, leaving 10 bases between them. CDR3 size: 15 residues. CDR3 nucleotides: TGTGCCAGCAGCCACGGTGTTGCAACTAATGAAAAACTGTTTTTT. As protein: CASSHGVATNEKLFF.

The chain employs TRBV5-1 and TRBJ2-3; D may match TRBD1 or TRBD2 (7 bases each). The CDR3 totals 17 residues. CDR1 is SGHRS and CDR2 is YFSETQ in the germline V gene. The ends were cut back, 4 bases at V and 0 bases at J, with 18 bases in the middle. The CDR3 DNA reads TGCGCCAGCAGCCTCACCAGGGGGGGAACTAGCACAGATACGCAGTATTTT. Translating gives CASSLTRGGTSTDTQYF.

This chain uses TRBV7-2 with TRBJ2-7; perhaps TRBD2 as D (5 bases). Trimming stripped 1 base from V and 7 bases from J, with 17 bases between. The CDR3 runs to 15 residues. The germline V gene encodes CDR1 SGHTA and CDR2 FQGNSA. Here the CDR3 DNA reads TGTGCCAGCAGCTTAGGTTCTAGCTCAGGTAGGGAGCAGTACTTC. Its translation: CASSLGSSSGREQYF. The whole variable domain, remainder taken from reference TRBV7-2 and TRBJ2-7, is GAGVSQSPSNKVTEKGKDVELRCDPISGHTALYWYRQSLGQGLEFLIYFQGNSAPDKSGLPSDRFSAERTGGSVSTLTIQRTQQEDSAVYLCASSLGSSSGREQYFGPGTRLTVT.